A selection of T cell receptor beta chains follows, all from one sample in a study of memory CD8 T cells in hepatitis C reinfection. Assay: immunoSEQ multiplex PCR; the TCRdb copy retains only in-frame clones and omits some. This sample has 45,000 to 55,000 clones, with roughly 91% found just once. Input material: naive CD8+ T cells sorted from blood. These receptors all come from a man aged 18 to 30 with hepatitis C virus infection. Each CDR3 is given with its conserved first and last residue. A D gene is named only where the DNA matches it firmly. Only part of the rows carry a size: once, few, many, or a class if the clone is expanded.

size	V	D	J	CDR3	DNA
-	TRBV11-3	-	TRBJ2-2	CASSPRASRGNTGELFF	TGTGCCAGCAGCCCCCGTGCTAGCAGGGGGAACACCGGGGAGCTGTTTTTT
-	TRBV19	TRBD1	TRBJ2-1	CASSSWTGGNEQFF	TGTGCCAGTAGTTCTTGGACAGGGGGGAATGAGCAGTTCTTC
-	TRBV10-2	-	TRBJ1-2	CASSEGDFWSNVF	TGCGCCAGCAGTGAGGGGGACTTCTGGAGTAATGTATTC
-	TRBV5-1	TRBD1	TRBJ1-6	CASSPTGGDYHSPLHF	TGCGCCAGCAGCCCGACAGGGGGCGATTACCATTCACCCCTCCACTTT
-	TRBV27	TRBD1	TRBJ2-7	CASSLFGTANYEQYF	TGTGCCAGCAGTTTATTCGGGACAGCGAACTACGAGCAGTACTTC
-	TRBV5-6	TRBD1	TRBJ2-1	CASSLGGQVNEQFF	TGTGCCAGCAGCTTGGGGGGACAGGTGAATGAGCAGTTCTTC
-	TRBV7-9	-	TRBJ2-3	CASSILQGPDTQYF	TGTGCCAGCAGCATACTACAGGGACCAGATACGCAGTATTTT
-	TRBV29-1	-	TRBJ2-3	CSVGPRGSGNTDTQYF	TGCAGCGTTGGGCCCAGGGGCAGTGGAAACACAGATACGCAGTATTTT
-	TRBV27	-	TRBJ1-1	CASSLHGLTVNTEAFF	TGTGCCAGCAGTTTACATGGACTGACGGTGAACACTGAAGCTTTCTTT
once	TRBV5-4	TRBD2	TRBJ2-3	CASSTTSGGADTQYF	TGTGCCAGCAGCACGACTAGCGGGGGCGCAGATACGCAGTATTTT
-	TRBV9	-	TRBJ2-3	CASSPRPGADTQYF	TGTGCCAGCAGCCCCCGCCCTGGAGCAGATACGCAGTATTTT
-	TRBV27	TRBD1	TRBJ2-1	CASSYQGASSNEQFF	TGTGCCAGCAGTTATCAGGGGGCGTCTAGTAACGAGCAGTTCTTC
-	TRBV7-3	TRBD2	TRBJ2-3	CASSLAGGTDTQYF	TGTGCCAGCAGCTTGGCGGGAGGGACAGATACGCAGTATTTT
-	TRBV6-1	TRBD2	TRBJ2-7	CASSEGLRGYEQYF	TGTGCCAGCAGTGAAGGTTTGCGGGGGTACGAGCAGTACTTC
-	TRBV7-2	TRBD1	TRBJ2-7	CASSVDRDRGSYEQYF	TGTGCCAGCAGCGTCGACCGGGACAGGGGTTCCTACGAGCAGTACTTC
-	TRBV4-1	-	TRBJ1-1	CASSQSNGRVNTEAFF	TGCGCCAGCAGCCAATCGAATGGGCGGGTGAACACTGAAGCTTTCTTT
few	TRBV7-9	-	TRBJ2-6	CASSRNAGVGANVLTF	TGTGCCAGCAGCCGAAATGCAGGGGTTGGGGCCAACGTCCTGACTTTC
-	TRBV7-8	-	TRBJ2-1	CASSLADSGYNEQFF	TGTGCCAGCAGCTTAGCGGATAGCGGTTACAATGAGCAGTTCTTC
once	TRBV6-1	-	TRBJ1-1	CASSYHEGEAFF	TGTGCCAGCAGTTATCATGAGGGTGAAGCTTTCTTT
-	TRBV7-8	TRBD1	TRBJ1-5	CASSATGGGIGNQPQHF	TGTGCCAGCAGCGCCACAGGGGGCGGTATTGGCAATCAGCCCCAGCATTTT
-	TRBV19	-	TRBJ2-1	CASSLTGNSYNEQFF	TGTGCCAGTAGTCTTACAGGCAACTCCTACAATGAGCAGTTCTTC
-	TRBV4-1	-	TRBJ2-3	CASSQEEDRLRTTDTQYF	TGCGCCAGCAGCCAAGAGGAGGACAGACTCCGAACGACAGATACGCAGTATTTT
-	TRBV5-8	-	TRBJ2-7	CASSLVGLYYEQYF	TGTGCCAGCAGCTTGGTGGGACTGTACTACGAGCAGTACTTC
-	TRBV28	-	TRBJ1-5	CASRDWGGGQPQHF	TGTGCCAGCAGGGATTGGGGGGGCGGTCAGCCCCAGCATTTT